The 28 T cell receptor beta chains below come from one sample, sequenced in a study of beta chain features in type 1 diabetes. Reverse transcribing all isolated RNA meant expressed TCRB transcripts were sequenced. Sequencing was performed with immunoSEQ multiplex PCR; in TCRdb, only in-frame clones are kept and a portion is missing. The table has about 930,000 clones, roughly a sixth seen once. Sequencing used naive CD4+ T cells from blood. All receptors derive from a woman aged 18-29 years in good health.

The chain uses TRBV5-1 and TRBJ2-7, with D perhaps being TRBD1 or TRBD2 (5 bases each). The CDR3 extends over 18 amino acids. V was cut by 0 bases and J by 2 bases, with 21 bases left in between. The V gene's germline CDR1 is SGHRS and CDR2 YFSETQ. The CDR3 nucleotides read TGCGCCAGCAGCTTGGCATTAGTGGGGACGGTCAGACCCTACGAGCAGTACTTC. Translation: CASSLALVGTVRPYEQYF.

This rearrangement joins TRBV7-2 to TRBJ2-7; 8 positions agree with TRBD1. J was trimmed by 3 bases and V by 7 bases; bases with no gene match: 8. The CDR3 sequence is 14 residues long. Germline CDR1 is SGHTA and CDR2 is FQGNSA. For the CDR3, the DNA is TGTGCCAGCAACCCCAGCGGACAGGGCTACGAGCAGTACTTC. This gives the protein CASNPSGQGYEQYF.

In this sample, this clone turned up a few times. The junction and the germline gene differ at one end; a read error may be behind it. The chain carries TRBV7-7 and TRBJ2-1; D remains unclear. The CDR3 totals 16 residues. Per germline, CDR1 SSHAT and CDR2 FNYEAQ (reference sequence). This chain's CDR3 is CASSPTSGMSYNEQFF. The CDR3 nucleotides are TGTGCTAGCAGCCCCACCTCAGGAATGAGCTACAATGAGCAGTTCTTC.

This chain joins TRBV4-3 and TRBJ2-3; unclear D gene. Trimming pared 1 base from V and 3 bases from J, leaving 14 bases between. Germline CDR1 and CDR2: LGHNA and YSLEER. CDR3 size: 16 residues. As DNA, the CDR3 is TGCGCCAGCAGCCAAGTACCCGGATTTGGTACAGATACGCAGTATTTT. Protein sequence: CASSQVPGFGTDTQYF.

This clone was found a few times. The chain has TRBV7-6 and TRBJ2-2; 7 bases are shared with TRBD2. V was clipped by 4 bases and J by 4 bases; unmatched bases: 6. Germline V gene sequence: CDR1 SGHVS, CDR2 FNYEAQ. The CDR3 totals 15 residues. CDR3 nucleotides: TGTGCCAGCAGCTCCTCTAGCGGCCGCACCGGGGAGCTGTTTTTT. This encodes CASSSSSGRTGELFF.

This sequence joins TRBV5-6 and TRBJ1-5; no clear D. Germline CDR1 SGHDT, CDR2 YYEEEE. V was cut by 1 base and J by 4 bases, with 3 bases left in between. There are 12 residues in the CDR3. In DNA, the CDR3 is TGTGCCAGCAGCTTGAGAAATCAGCCCCAGCATTTT. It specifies CASSLRNQPQHF.

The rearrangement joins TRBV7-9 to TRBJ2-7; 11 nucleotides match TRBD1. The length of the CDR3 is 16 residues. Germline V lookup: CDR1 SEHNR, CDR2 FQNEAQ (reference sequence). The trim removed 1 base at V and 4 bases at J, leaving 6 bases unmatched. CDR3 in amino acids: CASSLDYGQGAYEQYF. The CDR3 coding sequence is TGTGCCAGCAGCTTAGATTATGGACAGGGGGCTTACGAGCAGTACTTC.

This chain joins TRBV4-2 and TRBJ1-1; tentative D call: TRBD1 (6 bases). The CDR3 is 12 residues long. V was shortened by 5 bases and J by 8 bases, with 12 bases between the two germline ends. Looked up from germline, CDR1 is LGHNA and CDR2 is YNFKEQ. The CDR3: CASSSAGQEAFF. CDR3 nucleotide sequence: TGTGCCAGCAGCAGTGCTGGACAGGAAGCTTTCTTT.

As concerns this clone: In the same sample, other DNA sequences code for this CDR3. The CDR3 loop reads CASLAGGPTYEQYF. CDR3 in DNA: TGTGCCAGCTTAGCGGGAGGGCCCACCTACGAGCAGTACTTC. V is TRBV28 and J is TRBJ2-7, with TRBD2 matching over 11 bases. The germline CDR1 and CDR2 sequences are MDHEN and SYDVKM. Unmatched junction bases numbered 5, after V lost 8 bases and J lost 2 bases. This CDR3 has 14 amino acids.

As DNA, the CDR3 is TGTGCCAGCAGTGACGTAGGCGGAAACACCATATATTTT. It translates to CASSDVGGNTIYF. This chain joins TRBV25-1 and TRBJ1-3; D gene uncertain. V was trimmed by 3 bases and J by 4 bases, leaving 7 bases between them. CDR3 size: 13 residues. In germline, CDR1 is MGHDK, CDR2 SYGVNS.

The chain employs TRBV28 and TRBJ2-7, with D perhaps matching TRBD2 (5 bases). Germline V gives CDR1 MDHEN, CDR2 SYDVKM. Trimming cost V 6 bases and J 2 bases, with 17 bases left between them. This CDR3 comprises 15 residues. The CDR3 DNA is TGTGCCAGCAGGATTGGACTGGGAAACGCCTACGAGCAGTACTTC. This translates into CASRIGLGNAYEQYF. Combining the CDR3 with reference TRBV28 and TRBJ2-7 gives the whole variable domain DVKVTQSSRYLVKRTGEKVFLECVQDMDHENMFWYRQDPGLGLRLIYFSYDVKMKEKGDIPEGYSVSREKKERFSLILESASTNQTSMYLCASRIGLGNAYEQYFGPGTRLTVT.

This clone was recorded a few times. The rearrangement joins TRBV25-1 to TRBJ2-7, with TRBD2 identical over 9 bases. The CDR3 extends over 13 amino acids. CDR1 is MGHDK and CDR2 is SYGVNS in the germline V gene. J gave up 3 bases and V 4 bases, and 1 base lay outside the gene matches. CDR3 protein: CASSGSGSYEQYF. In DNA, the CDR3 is TGTGCCAGCAGTGGTAGCGGGAGCTACGAGCAGTACTTC.

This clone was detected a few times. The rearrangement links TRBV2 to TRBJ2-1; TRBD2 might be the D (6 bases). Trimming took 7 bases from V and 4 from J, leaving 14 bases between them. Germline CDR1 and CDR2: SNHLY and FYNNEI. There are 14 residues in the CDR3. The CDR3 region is CASTWDSKYNEQFF. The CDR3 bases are TGTGCCAGCACGTGGGACTCTAAATACAATGAGCAGTTCTTC.

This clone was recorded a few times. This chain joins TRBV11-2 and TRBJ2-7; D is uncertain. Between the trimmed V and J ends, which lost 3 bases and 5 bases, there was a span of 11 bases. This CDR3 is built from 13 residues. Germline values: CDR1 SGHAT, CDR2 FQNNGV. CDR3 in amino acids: CASSLWVKNEQYF. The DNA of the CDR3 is TGTGCCAGCAGCTTGTGGGTTAAGAACGAGCAGTACTTC.

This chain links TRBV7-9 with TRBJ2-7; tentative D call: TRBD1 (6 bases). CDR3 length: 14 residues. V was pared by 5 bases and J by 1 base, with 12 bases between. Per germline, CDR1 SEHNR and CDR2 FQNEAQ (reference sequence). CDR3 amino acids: CASSLGHLSYEQYF. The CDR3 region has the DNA TGTGCCAGCAGCCTGGGACACCTTTCCTACGAGCAGTACTTC.

The DNA for the CDR3 is TGTGCCAGCAGTCTTCTAGGCGGTCGAGAGACCCAGTACTTC. This codes for CASSLLGGRETQYF. The gene calls are TRBV27 and TRBJ2-5; D ambiguous. The germline V gene has CDR1 MNHEY and CDR2 SMNVEV (reference sequence). Trimming left V 5 bases short and J 4 bases short, with 14 bases between. The length of the CDR3 is 14 residues.

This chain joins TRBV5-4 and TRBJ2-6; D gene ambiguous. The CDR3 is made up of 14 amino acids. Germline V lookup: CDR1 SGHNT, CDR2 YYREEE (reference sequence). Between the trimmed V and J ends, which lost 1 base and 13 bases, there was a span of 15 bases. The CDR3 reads CASSLPTSLEVLTF. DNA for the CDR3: TGTGCCAGCAGCTTGCCGACGAGTTTGGAGGTCCTGACTTTC.

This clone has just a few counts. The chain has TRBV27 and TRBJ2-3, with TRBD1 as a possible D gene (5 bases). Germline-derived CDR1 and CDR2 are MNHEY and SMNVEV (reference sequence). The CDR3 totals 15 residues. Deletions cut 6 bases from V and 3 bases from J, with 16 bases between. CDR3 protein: CASSPSGQGTDTQYF. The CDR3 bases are TGTGCCAGCAGCCCTTCAGGACAAGGAACAGATACGCAGTATTTT.

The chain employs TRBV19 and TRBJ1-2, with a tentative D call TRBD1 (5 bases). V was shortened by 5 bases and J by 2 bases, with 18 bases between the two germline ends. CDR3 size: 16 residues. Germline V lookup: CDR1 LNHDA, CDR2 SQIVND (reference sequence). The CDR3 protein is CASSPALREFNYGYTF. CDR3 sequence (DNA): TGTGCCAGTAGTCCTGCACTCAGGGAATTCAACTATGGCTACACCTTC.

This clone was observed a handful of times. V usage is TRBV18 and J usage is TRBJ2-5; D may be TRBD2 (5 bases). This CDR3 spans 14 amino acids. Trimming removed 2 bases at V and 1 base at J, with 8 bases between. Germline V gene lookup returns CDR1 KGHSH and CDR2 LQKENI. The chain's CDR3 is CASSPMDFQETQYF. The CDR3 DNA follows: TGTGCCAGCTCACCAATGGACTTCCAAGAGACCCAGTACTTC.

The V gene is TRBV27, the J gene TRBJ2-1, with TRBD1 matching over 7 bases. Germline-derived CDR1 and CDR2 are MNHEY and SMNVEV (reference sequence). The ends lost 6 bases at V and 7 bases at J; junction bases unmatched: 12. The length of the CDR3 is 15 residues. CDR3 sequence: CASSPVSRGRNEQFF. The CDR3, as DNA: TGTGCCAGCAGCCCGGTCTCGAGGGGGCGGAATGAGCAGTTCTTC.

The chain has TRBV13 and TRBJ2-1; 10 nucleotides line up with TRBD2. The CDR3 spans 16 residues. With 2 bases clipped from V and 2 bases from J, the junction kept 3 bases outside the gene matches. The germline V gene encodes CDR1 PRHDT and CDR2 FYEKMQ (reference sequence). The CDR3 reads CASSLIAGGPYNEQFF. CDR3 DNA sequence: TGTGCCAGCAGCTTAATAGCGGGAGGCCCCTACAATGAGCAGTTCTTC.

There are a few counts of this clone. The CDR3 DNA reads TGTGCCAGCAGGACCGGTACTAACTATGGCTACACCTTC. Its protein is CASRTGTNYGYTF. V gene TRBV6-1 combines with J gene TRBJ1-2; D unclear. Germline V gives CDR1 MNHNS, CDR2 SASEGT. CDR3 length equals 13 residues. Trimming removed 6 bases from V and 0 bases from J, with 8 bases in between.

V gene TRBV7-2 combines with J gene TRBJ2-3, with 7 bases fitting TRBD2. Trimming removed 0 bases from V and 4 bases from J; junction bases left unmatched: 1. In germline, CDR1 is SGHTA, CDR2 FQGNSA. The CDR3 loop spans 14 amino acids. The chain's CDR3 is CASSLAGGADTQYF. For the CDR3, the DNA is TGTGCCAGCAGCTTAGCGGGAGGGGCAGATACGCAGTATTTT.

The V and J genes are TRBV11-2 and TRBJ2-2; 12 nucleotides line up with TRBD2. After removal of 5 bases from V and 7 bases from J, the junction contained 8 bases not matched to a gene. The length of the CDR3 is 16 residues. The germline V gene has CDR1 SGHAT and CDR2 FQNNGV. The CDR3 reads CASSTRLAGAGGELFF. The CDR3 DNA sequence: TGTGCCAGCAGCACGAGACTAGCGGGAGCTGGCGGGGAGCTGTTTTTT.

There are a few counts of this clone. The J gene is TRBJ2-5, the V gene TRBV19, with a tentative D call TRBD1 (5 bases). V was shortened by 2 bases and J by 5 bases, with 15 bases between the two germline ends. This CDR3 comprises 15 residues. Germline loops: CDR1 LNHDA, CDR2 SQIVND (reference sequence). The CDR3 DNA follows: TGTGCCAGTAGTATAACAGGCACGGCCTCGGAGACCCAGTACTTC. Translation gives CASSITGTASETQYF.

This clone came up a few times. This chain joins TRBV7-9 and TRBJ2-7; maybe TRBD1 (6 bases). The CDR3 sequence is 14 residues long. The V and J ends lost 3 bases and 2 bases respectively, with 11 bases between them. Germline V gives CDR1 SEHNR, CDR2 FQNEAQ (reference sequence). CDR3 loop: CASSFRQAAYEQYF. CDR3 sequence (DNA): TGTGCCAGCAGCTTTCGACAGGCCGCCTACGAGCAGTACTTC.

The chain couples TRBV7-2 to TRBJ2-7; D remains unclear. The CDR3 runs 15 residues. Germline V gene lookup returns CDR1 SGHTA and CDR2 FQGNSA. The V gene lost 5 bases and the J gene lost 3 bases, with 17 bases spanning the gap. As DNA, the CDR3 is TGTGCCAGCAGCCAAGCGTCTAGGGAATACTACGAGCAGTACTTC. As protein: CASSQASREYYEQYF.